The source of this T cell receptor (beta chain) is a study of a mutant IDH1 vaccine in newly diagnosed glioma. About the study: Beginning 4-6 weeks after radiotherapy alone, or with temozolomide cycles, vaccination took place. It was radiotherapy, temozolomide, or both that patients received previously, with most receiving both. V12 occurred at week 35 and V13 at week 47.

V was trimmed by 3 bases and J by 1 base, leaving 3 bases between them. Germline V lookup: CDR1 DFQATT, CDR2 SNEGSKA (reference sequence). The CDR3 is 11 amino acids. Time point here: week 35, safety follow-up. In the vaccine, a single dose held 300 ug of the mutant IDH1 20-mer peptide, along with topical imiquimod. Eight vaccinations were given in weeks 1, 3, 5, 7, 11, 15, 19 and 23. Comment on this clone: As yet, its antigen is unknown.

This table comes from immunoSEQ multiplex PCR, and its TCRdb copy is limited to in-frame clones, with some not included. The sample holds about 26,000 clones; approximately 87% are singletons and the top ten take 30% to 35%. The chain recombines TRBV20-1 with TRBJ2-5; no clear D. The clonotype originates from a man aged 25 to 45 with glioma. Sample: PBMCs, taken from a glioma patient whose treatment included an IDH1 peptide vaccine. CDR3 DNA sequence: TGCAGTGCTAGTACCCAAGAGACCCAGTACTTC. Amino acid sequence: CSASTQETQYF.